This T cell receptor (beta chain) is from a study of identifying expanded T cells in peripheral blood. This clone occurred a few times. Its specificity is not known. Produced via immunoSEQ multiplex PCR; TCRdb's table is partial and in-frame only. The sample records about 50,000 clones, around 83% being singletons. The CDR3 runs 13 residues. Per germline, CDR1 LNHNV and CDR2 YYDKDF (reference sequence). V lost 8 bases, J lost 1 base, and 12 bases lay in between. Study-wide findings and caveats: About 1.2 clones differed between technical replicates, versus approximately 17 and 20 over time. Approximately two-week clone count variance significantly increased as total template count grew.

Material for sequencing was blood. The V and J genes are TRBV15 and TRBJ2-7; no clear D gene. This clonotype was sampled from a person between 18 and 69 years old in good health. In DNA, the CDR3 is TGTGCCACCTCCAGACCGGATTCCTACGAGCAGTACTTC. It yields the protein CATSRPDSYEQYF.